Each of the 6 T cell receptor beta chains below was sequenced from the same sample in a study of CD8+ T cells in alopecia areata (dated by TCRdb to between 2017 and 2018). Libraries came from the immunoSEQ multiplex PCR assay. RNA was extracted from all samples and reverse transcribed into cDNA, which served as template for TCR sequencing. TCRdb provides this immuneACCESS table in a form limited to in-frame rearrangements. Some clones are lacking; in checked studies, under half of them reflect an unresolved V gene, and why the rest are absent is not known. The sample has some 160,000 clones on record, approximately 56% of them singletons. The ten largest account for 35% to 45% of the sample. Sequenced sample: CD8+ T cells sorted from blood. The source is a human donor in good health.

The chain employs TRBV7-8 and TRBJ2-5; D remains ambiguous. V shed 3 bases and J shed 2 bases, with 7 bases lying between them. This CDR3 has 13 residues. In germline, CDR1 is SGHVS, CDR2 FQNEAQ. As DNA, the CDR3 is TGTGCCAGCAGCTTCCGGCCACAAGAGACCCAGTACTTC. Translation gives CASSFRPQETQYF.

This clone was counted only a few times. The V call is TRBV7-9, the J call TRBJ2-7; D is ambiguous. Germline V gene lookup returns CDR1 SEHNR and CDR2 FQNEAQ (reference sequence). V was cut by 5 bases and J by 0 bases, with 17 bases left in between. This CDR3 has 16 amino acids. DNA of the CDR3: TGTGCCAGCAGCAACCCTAGGGTTCCTTACTCCTACGAGCAGTACTTC. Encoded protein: CASSNPRVPYSYEQYF.

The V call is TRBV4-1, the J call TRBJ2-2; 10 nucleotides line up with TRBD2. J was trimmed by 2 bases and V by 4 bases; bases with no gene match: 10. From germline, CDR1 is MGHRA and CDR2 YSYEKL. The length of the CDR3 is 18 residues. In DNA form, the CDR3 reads TGCGCCAGCAGCCCTAGGCGTGCTAGCGGGGGAAACACCGGGGAGCTGTTTTTT. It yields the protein CASSPRRASGGNTGELFF.

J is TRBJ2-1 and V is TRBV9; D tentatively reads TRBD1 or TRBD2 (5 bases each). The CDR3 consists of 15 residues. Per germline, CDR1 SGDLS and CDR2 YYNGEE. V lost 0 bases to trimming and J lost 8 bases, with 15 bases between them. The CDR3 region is CASSVGGTHSDEQFF. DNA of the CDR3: TGTGCCAGCAGCGTAGGGGGGACCCACAGCGATGAGCAGTTCTTC.

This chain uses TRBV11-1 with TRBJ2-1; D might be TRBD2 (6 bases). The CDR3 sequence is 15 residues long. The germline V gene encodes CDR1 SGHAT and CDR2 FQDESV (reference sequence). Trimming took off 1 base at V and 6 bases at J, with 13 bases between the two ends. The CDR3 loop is CASSLGLVEGNEQFF. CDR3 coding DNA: TGTGCCAGCAGCTTAGGACTAGTCGAGGGCAATGAGCAGTTCTTC. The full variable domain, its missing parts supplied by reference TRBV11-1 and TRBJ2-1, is EAEVAQSPRYKITEKSQAVAFWCDPISGHATLYWYRQILGQGPELLVQFQDESVVDDSQLPKDRFSAERLKGVDSTLKIQPAELGDSAMYLCASSLGLVEGNEQFFGPGTRLTVL.

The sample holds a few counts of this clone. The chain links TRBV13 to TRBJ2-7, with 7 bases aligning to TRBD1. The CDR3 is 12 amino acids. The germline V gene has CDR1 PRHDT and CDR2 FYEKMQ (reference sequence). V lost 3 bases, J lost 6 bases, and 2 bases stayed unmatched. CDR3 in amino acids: CASSFRDSEQYF. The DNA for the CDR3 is TGTGCCAGCAGCTTCCGGGACAGCGAGCAGTACTTC.